This TCR beta chain was profiled in a study of blood T cell repertoires in COVID-19. On the study more broadly: From the United States, Italy and Spain came samples of acute and convalescent COVID-19. In each case, the material was cDNA or gDNA derived from T cells, B-cell-depleted T cells, or PBMCs.

Original methodology: Estimates of nucleated cell counts were drawn from the amplification of reference gene primers. Data came from immunoSEQ multiplex PCR; TCRdb stores just in-frame clones and leaves some out. D and trimming were read from the DNA, whereas the V and J calls and clone size are those reported in that table. The sample records 250,000 to 300,000 clones, about nine tenths being singletons. The CDR3 extends over 17 amino acids. V trimming: 4 bases; J trimming: 7 bases; junction bases outside the gene matches: 16. Germline lookup yields CDR1 MDHEN and CDR2 SYDVKM. The chain recombines TRBV28 with TRBJ2-3, with 8 nucleotides matching TRBD2. The receptor was isolated from a woman aged 25-40 years with COVID-19, enrolled during active disease. What was sequenced was peripheral blood. As DNA, the CDR3 is TGTGCCAGCAGTTCCCGATCTACTAGCGGACTCACGCATACGCAGTATTTT. As protein: CASSSRSTSGLTHTQYF. The entire variable domain, with the rest obtained from reference TRBV28 and TRBJ2-3, is as follows: DVKVTQSSRYLVKRTGEKVFLECVQDMDHENMFWYRQDPGLGLRLIYFSYDVKMKEKGDIPEGYSVSREKKERFSLILESASTNQTSMYLCASSSRSTSGLTHTQYFGPGTRLTVL.